Listed below are T cell receptor beta chains from one sample, sequenced in a study of T cells in Graves' hyperthyroidism and ophthalmopathy. Via MiXCR, TCRdb re-called the multiplex PCR reads, giving one row per CDR3 protein. The data show roughly 740,000 distinct CDR3 sequences, roughly 15% seen once. Sequenced: blood. These receptors were obtained from a man between 18 and 35 years old with Graves' hyperthyroidism. CDR3s include the opening cysteine and the closing phenylalanine or tryptophan. A D gene is named only where the DNA matches it firmly. Not every row has a clone size; where given, it reads once, few, many or a size class.

J	size	V	D	CDR3	DNA
TRBJ1-5	-	TRBV20-1	-	CSARKWGGGPQPQHF	TGCAGTGCTAGAAAATGGGGCGGGGGCCCTCAGCCCCAGCATTTT
TRBJ2-2	few	TRBV30	-	CAWSPSGGELFF	TGTGCCTGGAGTCCCAGTGGCGGGGAGCTGTTTTTT
TRBJ2-2	many	TRBV10-3	TRBD2	CAIRPSSGANTGELFF	TGTGCCATCAGGCCGTCTAGCGGCGCGAACACCGGGGAGCTGTTTTTT
TRBJ2-5	few	TRBV25-1	-	CASSESGRAQETQYF	TGTGCCAGCAGTGAATCTGGCAGGGCCCAAGAGACCCAGTACTTC
TRBJ1-5	few	TRBV18	-	CASSRVGNQPQHF	TGTGCCAGCTCACGCGTGGGCAATCAGCCCCAGCATTTT
TRBJ2-2	many	TRBV30	-	CAWIRTVNTGELFF	TGTGCCTGGATACGGACAGTTAACACCGGGGAGCTGTTTTTT
TRBJ1-3	-	TRBV5-5	-	CASSQKMTGSGNTIYF	TGTGCCAGCAGCCAAAAAATGACGGGCTCTGGAAACACCATATATTTT
TRBJ2-1	few	TRBV20-1	-	CSAQDGSYNEQFF	TGCAGTGCTCAGGACGGCTCCTACAATGAGCAGTTCTTC
TRBJ2-5	-	TRBV6-2/TRBV6-3	-	CASSYFWGETQYF	TGTGCCAGCAGTTACTTCTGGGGGGAGACCCAGTACTTC
TRBJ2-3	many	TRBV28	TRBD1	CASSLFPGGQGMTDTQYF	TGTGCCAGCAGTTTATTTCCCGGGGGACAGGGGATGACAGATACGCAGTATTTT
TRBJ2-1	many	TRBV12-3/TRBV12-4	-	CASSFRENEQFF	TGTGCCAGCAGTTTCAGGGAAAATGAGCAGTTCTTC
TRBJ2-7	many	TRBV19	TRBD2	CASSIDSGSVGEQYF	TGTGCCAGTAGTATAGACAGCGGGAGTGTGGGTGAGCAGTACTTC
TRBJ1-2	-	TRBV7-9	TRBD1	CASSRRDSYGYTF	TGTGCCAGCAGCCGCCGGGACAGCTATGGCTACACCTTC
TRBJ1-2	-	TRBV19	-	CASTPVGGYGYTF	TGTGCCAGTACTCCTGTGGGTGGCTATGGCTACACCTTC
TRBJ2-5	many	TRBV15	-	CATSRGAGQKLYF	TGTGCCACCAGCAGAGGAGCCGGACAGAAGTTGTACTTC
TRBJ2-2	-	TRBV7-9	-	CASSLAGSIGELFF	TGTGCCAGCAGCTTAGCGGGCTCCATCGGGGAGCTGTTTTTT
TRBJ2-7	many	TRBV6-1	-	CASSAPDSSYEQYF	TGTGCCAGCAGTGCCCCGGACAGCTCCTACGAGCAGTACTTC
TRBJ2-5	-	TRBV30	-	CAWNRPGSEETQYF	TGTGCCTGGAATCGCCCAGGCTCCGAGGAGACCCAGTACTTC
TRBJ2-1	many	TRBV15	-	CATSFAGGDRGDEQFF	TGTGCCACCAGCTTCGCGGGAGGGGACAGGGGTGATGAGCAGTTCTTC
TRBJ2-5	many	TRBV11-3	-	CASSLAGKGETQYF	TGTGCCAGCAGCTTAGCGGGGAAGGGAGAGACCCAGTACTTC
TRBJ1-5	few	TRBV4-1	-	CASSQDWGGGQPQHF	TGCGCCAGCAGCCAAGATTGGGGGGGCGGACAGCCCCAGCATTTT
TRBJ2-1	once	TRBV7-9	TRBD2	CASRRSLAGNNEQFF	TGTGCCAGTAGACGTTCACTAGCGGGAAACAATGAGCAGTTCTTC
TRBJ2-7	many	TRBV7-9	-	CASSVQGQPPYEQYF	TGTGCCAGCAGCGTCCAAGGACAGCCACCCTACGAGCAGTACTTC
TRBJ1-4	many	TRBV3-1	-	CASSRPYSSRREKLFF	TGTGCCAGCAGCCGCCCCTACAGTTCGAGACGGGAAAAACTGTTTTTT
TRBJ1-1	many	TRBV2	-	CASARENTEAFF	TGTGCCAGCGCCAGGGAGAACACTGAAGCTTTCTTT
TRBJ2-7	few	TRBV20-1	-	CSARDLGSLEQYF	TGCAGTGCTCGGGACTTAGGGTCTTTGGAGCAGTACTTC
TRBJ2-3	-	TRBV28	TRBD2	CASSLLGLAGSLTDTQYF	TGTGCCAGCAGTTTATTGGGGCTAGCGGGAAGTCTGACAGATACGCAGTATTTT
TRBJ2-7	many	TRBV30	TRBD2	CAWSSGGYEQYF	TGTGCCTGGAGCAGCGGGGGGTACGAGCAGTACTTC
TRBJ1-3	-	TRBV15	-	CATSTRQAGNTIYF	TGTGCCACCAGCACCAGACAAGCTGGAAACACCATATATTTT
TRBJ2-5	many	TRBV18	TRBD2	CASSPRLALQETQYF	TGTGCCAGCTCACCACGACTAGCGTTACAAGAGACCCAGTACTTC
TRBJ2-5	-	TRBV14	-	CASSQVGGAETQYF	TGTGCCAGCAGCCAAGTAGGCGGAGCGGAGACCCAGTACTTC
TRBJ2-7	many	TRBV5-1	-	CASSLGPRTGSSYEQYF	TGCGCCAGCAGCTTGGGTCCGAGAACAGGGAGCTCCTACGAGCAGTACTTC
TRBJ2-2	many	TRBV7-9	-	CASSYRDGDPGELFF	TGTGCCAGCAGCTACAGGGATGGTGATCCCGGGGAGCTGTTTTTT
TRBJ2-2	many	TRBV9	-	CASSQVPTGELFF	TGTGCCAGCAGCCAGGTGCCCACCGGGGAGCTGTTTTTT
TRBJ2-1	many	TRBV10-3	TRBD2	CATGLAGVNEQFF	TGTGCCACCGGACTAGCGGGAGTTAATGAGCAGTTCTTC
TRBJ2-3	few	TRBV5-1	-	CASSLVGRGDTQYF	TGCGCCAGCAGCTTGGTAGGCCGTGGGGATACGCAGTATTTT
TRBJ2-2	many	TRBV6-1	TRBD1	CASNGQGEINTGELFF	TGTGCCAGCAACGGACAGGGGGAAATAAACACCGGGGAGCTGTTTTTT
TRBJ1-4	many	TRBV3-1	-	CASSARLDWGEKLFF	TGTGCCAGCAGCGCCCGCCTGGACTGGGGCGAAAAACTGTTTTTT
TRBJ2-2	few	TRBV6-5	TRBD1	CASSYSQGERTGELFF	TGTGCCAGCAGTTACTCGCAGGGGGAAAGAACCGGGGAGCTGTTTTTT
TRBJ2-5	-	TRBV28	-	CASRSEGAGETQYF	TGTGCCAGCAGGTCAGAGGGGGCGGGGGAGACCCAGTACTTC
TRBJ1-5	many	TRBV28	-	CASSFYGQPQHF	TGTGCCAGCAGTTTTTATGGTCAGCCCCAGCATTTT
TRBJ2-1	many	TRBV6-2/TRBV6-3	-	CASGPPLEQFF	TGTGCCAGCGGGCCTCCACTCGAGCAGTTCTTC
TRBJ1-2	many	TRBV20-1	TRBD1	CSARPLRGLSLRGYTF	TGCAGTGCTAGACCCCTCAGGGGGCTAAGTCTCCGTGGCTACACCTTC